These T cell receptor beta chains were read from a single sample in a study of control samples from healthy donors and cancer patients. Measured with immunoSEQ multiplex PCR; TCRdb has only the in-frame clones, and not every one. The sample consists of 60,000 to 95,000 clones, roughly 90% of them appearing once. The specimen was PBMCs. These receptors came from a woman in her 50s with colorectal cancer. Both conserved end residues are part of each CDR3. Each record gives: CDR3 length, V gene, D gene, J gene, clone size, CDR3 DNA, CDR3 protein. A D gene is named only where the DNA matches it firmly. The size field is filled for only some rows; it gives once, few, many or a size class.

13	TRBV2	NA	TRBJ1-4	NA	TGTGCCAGCAGTAATCTGGGAGGGGAAAAACTGTTTTTT	CASSNLGGEKLFF
13	TRBV11-3	NA	TRBJ1-6	NA	TGTGCCAGCAGCTTAACTGAGAGCTCACCCCTCCACTTT	CASSLTESSPLHF
15	TRBV5-8	TRBD2	TRBJ2-1	NA	TGTGCCAGCAGCCCGGGACTAGCGGAGTACAATGAGCAGTTCTTC	CASSPGLAEYNEQFF
13	TRBV14	NA	TRBJ1-1	NA	TGTGCCAGCAGCCAGACACAGAACACTGAAGCTTTCTTT	CASSQTQNTEAFF
16	TRBV7-3	NA	TRBJ2-6	NA	TGTGCCTCCGCGCGTGACCAGGACTCTGGGGCCAACGTCCTGACTTTC	CASARDQDSGANVLTF
14	TRBV18	NA	TRBJ1-4	NA	TGTGCCAGCTCAACCGGAAAGGGGAATGAAAAACTGTTTTTT	CASSTGKGNEKLFF
14	TRBV28	NA	TRBJ2-5	NA	TGTGCCAGCAGTTTTGGGGGGCGTATGGAGACCCAGTACTTC	CASSFGGRMETQYF
15	TRBV6-2/TRBV6-3	NA	TRBJ1-1	NA	TGTGCCAGCAGTTTGGGGCCCGGAGGTAAAACTGAAGCTTTCTTT	CASSLGPGGKTEAFF
16	TRBV7-2	NA	TRBJ1-5	once	TGTGCCAGCAGCGTTGAGGGGGGGCAGGGCAATCAGCCCCAGCATTTT	CASSVEGGQGNQPQHF
15	TRBV5-5	NA	TRBJ2-1	once	TGTGCCAGCAGCCCCGGGACCGCGACCTACAATGAGCAGTTCTTC	CASSPGTATYNEQFF
18	TRBV28	NA	TRBJ2-3	few	TGTGCCAGCAGCACCATCCGGGGGAGTAGGATTAACACAGATACGCAGTATTTT	CASSTIRGSRINTDTQYF
12	TRBV29-1	NA	TRBJ2-5	NA	TGCAGCGTTGCCTCTGAGGGGGAGACCCAGTACTTC	CSVASEGETQYF
18	TRBV19	TRBD2	TRBJ2-3	NA	TGTGCCAGTAGATCTCCGGGACTAGCGGGGGGTGAGGCAGATACGCAGTATTTT	CASRSPGLAGGEADTQYF
15	TRBV30	NA	TRBJ1-2	NA	TGTGCCTGGAGTTCAGACCCTCGGGGATTCTATGGCTACACCTTC	CAWSSDPRGFYGYTF
16	TRBV4-3	TRBD2	TRBJ2-1	once	TGCGCCAGCAGCCTGTCCTTAGCGGGGGGGCAGAATGAGCAGTTCTTC	CASSLSLAGGQNEQFF
10	TRBV12-3/TRBV12-4	NA	TRBJ1-1	NA	TGTGCCAGCAGTTTATCTAAGGCTTTCTTT	CASSLSKAFF
16	TRBV7-8	TRBD2	TRBJ2-2	NA	TGTGCCAGCAGCTTAGGACTAGCGGGGATAACCGGGGAGCTGTTTTTT	CASSLGLAGITGELFF
13	TRBV6-1	NA	TRBJ1-4	NA	TGTGCCAGCAGTGATCTACTGAAGGAAAAACTGTTTTTT	CASSDLLKEKLFF
16	TRBV7-2	TRBD2	TRBJ2-1	NA	TGTGCCAGCAGCCTTACTAGCGGGGGGAACTACAATGAGCAGTTCTTC	CASSLTSGGNYNEQFF
16	TRBV4-1	TRBD2	TRBJ2-1	NA	TGCGCCAGCAGCCAAGAGACTAGCGGGGTAGGGGGTGAGCAGTTCTTC	CASSQETSGVGGEQFF
13	TRBV30	NA	TRBJ1-6	NA	TGTGCCTGGATGGCCCAGGATAATTCACCCCTCCACTTT	CAWMAQDNSPLHF
15	TRBV7-9	NA	TRBJ2-3	NA	TGTGCCAGCAGCAACATTTGGGGGGTAACAGATACGCAGTATTTT	CASSNIWGVTDTQYF
13	TRBV2	NA	TRBJ2-1	few	TGTGCCAGCAGGGCCCGAATTTACAATGAGCAGTTCTTC	CASRARIYNEQFF
15	TRBV2	TRBD1	TRBJ1-5	few	TGTGCCAGCAGTGGACAGGGGATGTGGAATCAGCCCCAGCATTTT	CASSGQGMWNQPQHF
15	TRBV30	TRBD1	TRBJ1-2	once	TGTGCCTGGGGACTCTCAGGGGGCGGGTTGGATGGCTACACCTTC	CAWGLSGGGLDGYTF
13	TRBV6-2/TRBV6-3	NA	TRBJ1-5	NA	TGTGCCAGCAGTTACCGGGCCGGTCAGCCCCAGCATTTT	CASSYRAGQPQHF
13	TRBV29-1	NA	TRBJ1-1	once	TGCAGCGTTGATCAGGGGTTGGGCACTGAAGCTTTCTTT	CSVDQGLGTEAFF
11	TRBV30	NA	TRBJ1-1	NA	TGTGCCTGGCAGGGGAGGACTGAAGCTTTCTTT	CAWQGRTEAFF
13	TRBV30	NA	TRBJ2-3	NA	TGTGCCTGGAGTATAGTGGCGACAGATACGCAGTATTTT	CAWSIVATDTQYF
17	TRBV11-3	TRBD2	TRBJ2-1	NA	TGTGCCAGCAGCTTAGCCGGGACTAGCGGGGTAAACAATGAGCAGTTCTTC	CASSLAGTSGVNNEQFF
14	TRBV19	TRBD1	TRBJ1-4	NA	TGTGCCAGTAGACGACAGGGGGAAAATGAAAAACTGTTTTTT	CASRRQGENEKLFF
15	TRBV10-2	TRBD1	TRBJ2-1	NA	TGCGCCAGCACAGCTACAGGGGGCAAATTGAATGAGCAGTTCTTC	CASTATGGKLNEQFF
15	TRBV7-2	TRBD1	TRBJ2-5	NA	TGTGCCAGCAGCTTAGCCAGGGGGCTGGGGGAGACCCAGTACTTC	CASSLARGLGETQYF
12	TRBV19	TRBD1	TRBJ2-1	NA	TGTGCCAGTAGTCCGTGGACAGGGCCGCAGTTCTTC	CASSPWTGPQFF
11	TRBV5-6	NA	TRBJ2-5	NA	TGTGCCAGCAGCATGGAAGAGACCCAGTACTTC	CASSMEETQYF
16	TRBV9	NA	TRBJ1-6	once	TGTGCCAGCAGCGTAGGGTGGGCAGCGTATAATTCACCCCTCCACTTT	CASSVGWAAYNSPLHF
11	TRBV12-3/TRBV12-4	NA	TRBJ1-2	NA	TGTGCCAGCAAAGTGGGCTATGGCTACACCTTC	CASKVGYGYTF
16	TRBV27	TRBD1	TRBJ1-5	NA	TGTGCCAGCAGTGAATACAGGGGCAATAGCAATCAGCCCCAGCATTTT	CASSEYRGNSNQPQHF
14	TRBV18	TRBD2	TRBJ2-1	NA	TGTGCCAGCTCACGACTAGCGGGGGACAATGAGCAGTTCTTC	CASSRLAGDNEQFF
13	TRBV24-1	TRBD2	TRBJ2-1	NA	TGTGCCGCCGGGGGGGCTAGAAGGGTTGAGCAGTTCTTC	CAAGGARRVEQFF
14	TRBV2	NA	TRBJ1-2	once	TGTGCCATCCGCTTACAGTCCCTCCTCTATGGCTACACCTTC	CAIRLQSLLYGYTF
13	TRBV30	NA	TRBJ1-2	NA	TGTGCCTGGAGTGTGGGGAGTTCCTATGGCTACACCTTC	CAWSVGSSYGYTF
14	TRBV4-1	NA	TRBJ2-2	NA	TGCGCCAGCAGCCAAGACTGGGGGGACGGGGAGCTGTTTTTT	CASSQDWGDGELFF
15	TRBV3-1/TRBV3-2	TRBD1	TRBJ1-5	NA	TGTGCCAGCAGCCAAAGCGGACAGGGCAATCAGCCCCAGCATTTT	CASSQSGQGNQPQHF
17	TRBV9	TRBD1	TRBJ1-2	NA	TGTGCCAGCAGCGTACGAGTTCAGCTGGACAGGATCTATGGCTACACCTTC	CASSVRVQLDRIYGYTF
14	TRBV2	NA	TRBJ1-2	NA	TGTGCCAGCAGTGGGCCAGGGTTGGGCTATGGCTACACCTTC	CASSGPGLGYGYTF
14	TRBV6-5	NA	TRBJ1-2	NA	TGTGCCAGCAGCCCCGACTGGGACGCGGATGGCTACACCTTC	CASSPDWDADGYTF
14	TRBV2	TRBD1	TRBJ2-1	NA	TGTGCCAGCAGACCGGGACAGGGCCGTGATGAGCAGTTCTTC	CASRPGQGRDEQFF
20	TRBV7-3	NA	TRBJ2-6	NA	TGTGCCAGCAGCTTAATTGGACCCTTGGCAGGGCTCTCTGGGGCCAACGTCCTGACTTTC	CASSLIGPLAGLSGANVLTF
14	TRBV6-1	NA	TRBJ1-1	NA	TGTGCCAGCAGTGAAGTAGGGGGGGGCACTGAAGCTTTCTTT	CASSEVGGGTEAFF
13	TRBV6-5	TRBD1	TRBJ2-3	NA	TGTGCCAGCAGAGTCTCAGGGGGAGATACGCAGTATTTT	CASRVSGGDTQYF
13	TRBV7-2	NA	TRBJ1-3	NA	TGTGCCACCTCCGGGGGCTCTGGAAACACCATATATTTT	CATSGGSGNTIYF
12	TRBV30	NA	TRBJ2-3	NA	TGTGCCTGGAGTGGAGGCGCAGATACGCAGTATTTT	CAWSGGADTQYF
14	TRBV24-1	TRBD1	TRBJ1-5	large	TGTGCCACCTGGACAGGGGATAGCAATCAGCCCCAGCATTTT	CATWTGDSNQPQHF
13	TRBV19	NA	TRBJ2-5	NA	TGTGCCAGTCAACAGGGCAGTCAAGAGACCCAGTACTTC	CASQQGSQETQYF
11	TRBV19	NA	TRBJ2-5	NA	TGTGCCAGTAGTATAAGAGGGACCCAGTACTTC	CASSIRGTQYF
17	TRBV28	TRBD1	TRBJ1-5	NA	TGTGCCAGCAGTTTCTATTACGGGACAGGGGGAGGGCAGCCCCAGCATTTT	CASSFYYGTGGGQPQHF